The T cell receptor beta chain described here comes from a study of blood T cell repertoires in COVID-19. Study-wide context: Samples came from the United States, Italy and Spain, spanning acute and convalescent COVID-19. T cells, B-cell-depleted T cells, or PBMCs provided the cDNA or gDNA that served as material.

V was clipped by 5 bases and J by 0 bases; unmatched bases: 10. Germline assignment: CDR1 SGHRS and CDR2 YFSETQ. The CDR3 consists of 19 residues. In the original processing: For nucleated cells, counts were estimated from reference gene primer amplification. Only in-frame clones appear in the TCRdb table, and some are missing; sequencing was by immunoSEQ multiplex PCR. That table gives V, J and clone size, and the DNA gave D and trimming. The data hold roughly 100,000 clones, with roughly 83% observed a single time. The sequence derives from a human donor in a cohort sampled during active COVID-19. V is TRBV5-1 and J is TRBJ2-6, with 11 bases identical to TRBD2. Material for sequencing was peripheral blood. CDR3 sequence (DNA): TGCGCCAGCAGTAAAGTTACTAGCGGGGGACCCTCTGGGGCCAACGTCCTGACTTTC. Translating gives CASSKVTSGGPSGANVLTF.